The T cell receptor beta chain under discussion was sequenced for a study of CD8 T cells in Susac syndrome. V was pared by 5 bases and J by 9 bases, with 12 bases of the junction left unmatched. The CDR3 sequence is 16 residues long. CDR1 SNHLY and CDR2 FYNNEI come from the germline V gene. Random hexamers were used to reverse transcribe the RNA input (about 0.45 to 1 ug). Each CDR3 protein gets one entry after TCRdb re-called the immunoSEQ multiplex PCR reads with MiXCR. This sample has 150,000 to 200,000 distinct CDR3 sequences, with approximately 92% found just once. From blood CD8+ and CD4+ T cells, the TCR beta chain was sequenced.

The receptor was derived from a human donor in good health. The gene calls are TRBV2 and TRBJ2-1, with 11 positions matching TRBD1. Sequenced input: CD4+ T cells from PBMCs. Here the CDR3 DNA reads TGTGCCAGCAGTAACCCGGGACAGGGGGGGTCGGGTGAGCAGTTCTTC. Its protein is CASSNPGQGGSGEQFF.